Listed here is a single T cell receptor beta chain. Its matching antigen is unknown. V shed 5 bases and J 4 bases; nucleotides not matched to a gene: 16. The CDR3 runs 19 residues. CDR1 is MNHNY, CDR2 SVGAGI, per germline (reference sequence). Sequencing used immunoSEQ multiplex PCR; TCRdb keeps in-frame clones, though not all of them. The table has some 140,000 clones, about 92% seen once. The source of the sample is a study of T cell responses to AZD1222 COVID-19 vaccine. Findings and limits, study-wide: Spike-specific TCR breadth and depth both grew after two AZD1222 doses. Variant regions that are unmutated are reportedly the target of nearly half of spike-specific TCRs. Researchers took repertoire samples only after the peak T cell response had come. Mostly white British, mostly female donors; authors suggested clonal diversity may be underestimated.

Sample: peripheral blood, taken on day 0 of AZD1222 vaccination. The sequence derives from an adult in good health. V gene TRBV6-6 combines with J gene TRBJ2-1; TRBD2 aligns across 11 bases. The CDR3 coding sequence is TGTGCCAGCAGTCTAAAGTACGTGGCTAGCGGGAGGCAATACAATGAGCAGTTCTTC. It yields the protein CASSLKYVASGRQYNEQFF.